A selection of T cell receptor beta chains follows, all from one sample in a study of blood T cell repertoires in COVID-19. The table came from immunoSEQ multiplex PCR; TCRdb's copy has only in-frame clones and leaves some out. The sample lists about 160,000 clones, around 80% occurring once. The sequencing sample was made of PBMCs or T cells enriched from blood (not recorded which). These TCRs come from a woman aged 60 to 75 who had recovered from COVID-19. CDR3s leave out the opening cysteine and the closing phenylalanine or tryptophan.

j_gene: TRBJ1-2
v_gene: TRBV7-8
CDR3aa: ASSSYQGYGYT

j_gene: TRBJ1-2
v_gene: TRBV18
CDR3aa: ASSGVESGYT

j_gene: TRBJ1-5
v_gene: TRBV7-6
CDR3aa: ASSAQGNQPQH

j_gene: TRBJ2-3
v_gene: TRBV7-2
CDR3aa: ASSLAGVDTDTQY

j_gene: TRBJ2-2
v_gene: TRBV2
CDR3aa: ASSVRQGVNTGELF

j_gene: TRBJ2-7
v_gene: TRBV29-1
CDR3aa: SVLSGQGAYEQY

j_gene: TRBJ2-7
v_gene: TRBV29-1
CDR3aa: SVVGDEQY

j_gene: TRBJ2-5
v_gene: TRBV12-5
CDR3aa: ASGLGLAGQETQY

j_gene: TRBJ2-3
v_gene: TRBV5-1
CDR3aa: ASSLGLAGGTDTQY

j_gene: TRBJ1-5
v_gene: TRBV21-1
CDR3aa: ASSKVAEAEPRRSNQPQH

j_gene: TRBJ2-3
v_gene: TRBV4-1
CDR3aa: ASSRNPGLAGRDTQY

j_gene: TRBJ2-2
v_gene: TRBV12-5
CDR3aa: ASGPPSGPTGELF

j_gene: TRBJ1-1
v_gene: TRBV18
CDR3aa: ASSPLGGLGTEAF

j_gene: TRBJ1-2
v_gene: TRBV14
CDR3aa: ASRQQGAGGYT

j_gene: TRBJ2-6
v_gene: TRBV30
CDR3aa: AWSGALAVSSGANVLT

j_gene: TRBJ2-5
v_gene: TRBV2
CDR3aa: ASSEWTSGGEETQY

j_gene: TRBJ1-6
v_gene: TRBV5-8
CDR3aa: ASSLRQGMANSPLH

j_gene: TRBJ2-1
v_gene: TRBV29-1
CDR3aa: SVHFHNEQF

j_gene: TRBJ2-3
v_gene: TRBV7-2
CDR3aa: ASSTSGGIVTQY

j_gene: TRBJ1-5
v_gene: TRBV27
CDR3aa: ASSLSGHPNQPQH

j_gene: TRBJ2-5
v_gene: TRBV18
CDR3aa: ASSPGGAQETQY

j_gene: TRBJ1-1
v_gene: TRBV27
CDR3aa: ASSVMGRSGAEAF

j_gene: TRBJ2-1
v_gene: TRBV14
CDR3aa: ASSPLWGEFYNEQF

j_gene: TRBJ2-1
v_gene: TRBV5-1
CDR3aa: ASSFGGDNEQF

j_gene: TRBJ1-6
v_gene: TRBV10-3
CDR3aa: AISERLGDSPLH

j_gene: TRBJ2-2
v_gene: TRBV7-2
CDR3aa: ASSPRTAANTGELF

j_gene: TRBJ1-5
v_gene: TRBV2
CDR3aa: ASSQGGSNQPQH

j_gene: TRBJ2-1
v_gene: TRBV5-1
CDR3aa: ASSLSGGGGNEQF

j_gene: TRBJ1-5
v_gene: TRBV5-6
CDR3aa: ASSLGSLNQPQH

j_gene: TRBJ2-7
v_gene: TRBV7-2
CDR3aa: ASSLMGQRTYEQY

j_gene: TRBJ1-1
v_gene: TRBV11-2
CDR3aa: ASSAAGRQNTEAF

j_gene: TRBJ2-1
v_gene: TRBV11-3
CDR3aa: ASSLVYSSGGVNEQF

j_gene: TRBJ1-3
v_gene: TRBV6-5
CDR3aa: ATKKKPSGNTIY

j_gene: TRBJ2-1
v_gene: TRBV14
CDR3aa: ASSQDPFSGGASDNEQF

j_gene: TRBJ2-4
v_gene: TRBV19
CDR3aa: ASSITGGANIQY

j_gene: TRBJ1-2
v_gene: TRBV21-1
CDR3aa: ASSSREEINYGYT

j_gene: TRBJ2-6
v_gene: TRBV12-5
CDR3aa: ASGPIGLLSGANVLT

j_gene: TRBJ2-5
v_gene: TRBV27
CDR3aa: ASSLLAEETQY

j_gene: TRBJ1-1
v_gene: TRBV4-2
CDR3aa: ASSQVPGQGAFGTEAF

j_gene: TRBJ1-5
v_gene: TRBV30
CDR3aa: AWSVGLGVSQPQH

j_gene: TRBJ1-4
v_gene: TRBV5-1
CDR3aa: ASSLSSTNEKLF

j_gene: TRBJ2-7
v_gene: TRBV10-3
CDR3aa: AISEDGAYEQY

j_gene: TRBJ2-1
v_gene: TRBV5-4
CDR3aa: ASSLDWSSYNEQF

j_gene: TRBJ1-2
v_gene: TRBV19
CDR3aa: ATSPAADGYGYT

j_gene: TRBJ1-1
v_gene: TRBV3-1/TRBV3-2
CDR3aa: ASSGNRGRAAF

j_gene: TRBJ2-5
v_gene: TRBV18
CDR3aa: ASSAQLAESQETQY

j_gene: TRBJ2-2
v_gene: TRBV5-5
CDR3aa: ASSSGTGFLGELF

j_gene: TRBJ2-7
v_gene: TRBV4-1
CDR3aa: ASSRSGGSRALYEQY

j_gene: TRBJ1-2
v_gene: TRBV27
CDR3aa: ASSSPGQGAGYT

j_gene: TRBJ2-1
v_gene: TRBV2
CDR3aa: ASSEDGGNNEQF

j_gene: TRBJ1-2
v_gene: TRBV18
CDR3aa: ASSLGTGAVYGYT

j_gene: TRBJ2-1
v_gene: TRBV9
CDR3aa: ASSPWTSGGNEQF

j_gene: TRBJ2-3
v_gene: TRBV19
CDR3aa: ASSERLAGGPQY

j_gene: TRBJ1-5
v_gene: TRBV5-5
CDR3aa: ASSLETEFNQPQH

j_gene: TRBJ2-3
v_gene: TRBV18
CDR3aa: ASSPVQGETNTQY

j_gene: TRBJ1-2
v_gene: TRBV4-2
CDR3aa: ASSQSRTGLIFYGYT

j_gene: TRBJ2-5
v_gene: TRBV7-2
CDR3aa: ASSSGASGQTQY

j_gene: TRBJ2-2
v_gene: TRBV6-5
CDR3aa: ASNQGLAAGELF

j_gene: TRBJ2-3
v_gene: TRBV6-5
CDR3aa: ASSIGLADTQY

j_gene: TRBJ1-5
v_gene: TRBV4-2
CDR3aa: ASSQYRGSNQPQH